The 7 T cell receptor beta chains below come from one sample, sequenced in a study of T cells of healthy individuals. In TCRdb, the 5' RACE reads were re-called with MiXCR into one record per CDR3 protein. The repertoire holds 63,000 or so distinct CDR3 sequences, with around 16% as singletons. These receptor sequences come from a human donor in good health.

This rearrangement joins TRBV5-1 to TRBJ2-3; maybe TRBD1 (6 bases). The CDR3 runs 14 residues. CDR1 is SGHRS, CDR2 YFSETQ, per germline. V was clipped by 5 bases and J by 0 bases, with 10 bases between them. Written as DNA, the CDR3 is TGCGCCAGCAGGAGACAGGCTAGCACAGATACGCAGTATTTT. It encodes CASRRQASTDTQYF.

CDR3 protein: CASSLETSAYTDTQYF. In DNA, the CDR3 is TGCGCCAGCAGCTTGGAGACTAGCGCGTACACAGATACGCAGTATTTT. This chain joins TRBV5-1 and TRBJ2-3; 8 bases are shared with TRBD2. The CDR3 loop spans 16 amino acids. V was pared by 0 bases and J by 2 bases, with 5 bases of the junction left unmatched. CDR1 and CDR2 (germline): SGHRS, YFSETQ.

The chain recombines TRBV6-2 or TRBV6-3 with TRBJ2-2; no firm D call. The germline V gene encodes CDR1 MNHEY and CDR2 SVGEGT. Trimming stripped 4 bases from V and 5 bases from J, with 5 bases between. This CDR3 is 12 amino acids long. CDR3 region: CASSFRTGELFF. The CDR3 DNA reads as TGTGCCAGCAGTTTTCGAACCGGGGAGCTGTTTTTT.

This clonotype was seen repeatedly, ten times or more. The chain combines TRBV6-1 with TRBJ2-4; perhaps TRBD2 as D (5 bases). This CDR3 spans 11 amino acids. The ends were cut back, 8 bases at V and 9 bases at J, with 11 bases in the middle. Germline V gives CDR1 MNHNS, CDR2 SASEGT. For the CDR3, the DNA is TGTGCCAGCCGTCGGACTTCCATTCAGTACTTC. The encoded protein is CASRRTSIQYF.

This clonotype was detected a few times. V is TRBV10-3 and J is TRBJ2-3; the match to TRBD2 covers 10 bases. From germline, CDR1 is ENHRY and CDR2 SYGVKD. V was clipped by 10 bases and J by 4 bases; unmatched bases: 11. This CDR3 is 15 amino acids long. The CDR3 here is CATSSGGAGPDTQYF. In nucleotides, the CDR3 is TGTGCCACCTCTAGCGGGGGCGCAGGGCCAGATACGCAGTATTTT.

In its sample, this clonotype was seen many times. J is TRBJ2-3 and V is TRBV2; TRBD1 matches 9 bases. The CDR3 runs to 14 residues. CDR1 and CDR2 from the germline V gene are SNHLY and FYNNEI. Trimming removed 8 bases from V and 4 bases from J; junction bases left unmatched: 7. CDR3 region: CASSRDRVADTQYF. The CDR3, as DNA: TGTGCCAGCTCCCGGGACAGGGTAGCAGATACGCAGTATTTT.

V is TRBV6-5 and J is TRBJ2-3; weak D call: TRBD2 (6 bases). Looked up from germline, CDR1 is MNHEY and CDR2 is SVGAGI. The CDR3 spans 14 residues. Trimming cost V 8 bases and J 0 bases, with 12 bases left between them. CDR3 in amino acids: CASQMGGSTDTQYF. The CDR3 DNA reads as TGTGCCAGCCAAATGGGGGGTAGCACAGATACGCAGTATTTT.